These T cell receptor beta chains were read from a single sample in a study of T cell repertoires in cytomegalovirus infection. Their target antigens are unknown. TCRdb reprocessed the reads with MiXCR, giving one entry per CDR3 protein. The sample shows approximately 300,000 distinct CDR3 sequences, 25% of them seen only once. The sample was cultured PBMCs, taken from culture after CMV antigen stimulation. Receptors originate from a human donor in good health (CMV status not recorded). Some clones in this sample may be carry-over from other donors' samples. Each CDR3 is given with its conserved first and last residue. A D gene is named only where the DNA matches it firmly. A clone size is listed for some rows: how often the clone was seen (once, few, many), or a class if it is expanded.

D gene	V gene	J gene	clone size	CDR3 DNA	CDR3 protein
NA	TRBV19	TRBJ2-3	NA	TGTGCCAGTAGCTCCGGGACTGACACAGATACGCAGTATTTT	CASSSGTDTDTQYF
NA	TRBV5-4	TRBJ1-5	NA	TGTGCCAGCAGCCGGGGGGGGTTGGGGGGAGATCAGCCCCAGCATTTT	CASSRGGLGGDQPQHF
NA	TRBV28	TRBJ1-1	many	TGTGCCAGCAGCTTTTCTGGTGGGTCTACTGAAGCTTTCTTT	CASSFSGGSTEAFF
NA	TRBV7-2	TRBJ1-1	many	TGTGCCAGCAGCGATCGGATGTGGGACACTGAAGCTTTCTTT	CASSDRMWDTEAFF
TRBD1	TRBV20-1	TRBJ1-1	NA	TGCAGTGCGTGTAACACAGGGGTTGAAGCTTTCTTT	CSACNTGVEAFF
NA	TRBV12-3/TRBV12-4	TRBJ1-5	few	TGTGCCAGCAGTTTACGGGGGGAGGATCAGCCCCAGCATTTT	CASSLRGEDQPQHF
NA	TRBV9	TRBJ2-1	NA	TGTGCCAGCAGCGGGGAGGGGGTAGCTCAGAATGAGCAGTTCTTC	CASSGEGVAQNEQFF
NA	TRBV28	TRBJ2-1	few	TGTGCCAGCAGTCTACGGACAGAAAACAATGAGCAGTTCTTC	CASSLRTENNEQFF
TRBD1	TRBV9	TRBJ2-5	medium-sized	TGTGCCAGCAGCGCCACAGGGGGCCCTATTCAAGAGACCCAGTACTTC	CASSATGGPIQETQYF
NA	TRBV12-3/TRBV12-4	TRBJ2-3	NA	TGTGCCAGCAGTGAGAAAGATACGCAGTATTTT	CASSEKDTQYF
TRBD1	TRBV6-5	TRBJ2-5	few	TGTGCCAGCAGTTACGAATCGGGACAGGTCCAAGAGACCCAGTACTTC	CASSYESGQVQETQYF
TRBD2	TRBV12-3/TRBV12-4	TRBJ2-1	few	TGTGCCAGCAGTATAGCGGGAGCGATCAATGAGCAGTTCTTC	CASSIAGAINEQFF
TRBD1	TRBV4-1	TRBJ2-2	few	TGCGCCAGCAGCCGCCGGGACAGGGAGTTGGGCGGGGAGCTGTTTTTT	CASSRRDRELGGELFF
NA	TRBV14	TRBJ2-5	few	TGTGCCAGCAGCCAAGAAACTATCCAGTACTTC	CASSQETIQYF
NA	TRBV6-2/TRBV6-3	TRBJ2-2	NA	TGTGCCAGCATTCCCCGGACGGCTACCGGGGAGCTGTTTTTT	CASIPRTATGELFF
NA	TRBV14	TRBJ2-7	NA	TGTGCCAGCAGCCAAGAGAGGGGACTCACCGAGCAGTACTTC	CASSQERGLTEQYF
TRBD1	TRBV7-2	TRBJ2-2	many	TGTGCCAGCAGCTTACCAAAGACAGGGTGGTCCGGGGAGCTGTTTTTT	CASSLPKTGWSGELFF
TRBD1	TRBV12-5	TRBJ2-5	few	TGTGCTAGTGGTTTGGGGGGACAGAAGGAGACCCAGTACTTC	CASGLGGQKETQYF
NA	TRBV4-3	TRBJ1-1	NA	TGCGCCAGCAGCCAAGGCGGGGTTCGGACTGAAGCTTTCTTT	CASSQGGVRTEAFF
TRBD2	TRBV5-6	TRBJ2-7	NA	TGTGCCAGCAGCTTAGGTGGACTAGCGGGAGGACAGGGGGGCGAGCAGTACTTC	CASSLGGLAGGQGGEQYF
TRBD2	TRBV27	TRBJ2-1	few	TGTGCCAGCAGTTTACTGGGGGGGACCGGCAATGAGCAGTTCTTC	CASSLLGGTGNEQFF
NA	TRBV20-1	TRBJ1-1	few	TGCAGTGCTAGTTTCGGACAGAACACTGAAGCTTTCTTT	CSASFGQNTEAFF
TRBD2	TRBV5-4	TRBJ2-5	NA	TGTGCCAGCAGCTCAGCCGGGCTAGCGGAAGAGACCCAGTACTTC	CASSSAGLAEETQYF